Shown below are 4 T cell receptor beta chains from a single sample sequenced in a study of spatial heterogeneity in lung cancer. The time point: sample taken at primary tumor resection. From tumor, nontumor lung or frozen PBMC, whole RNA was taken unsorted for sequencing. TCRdb reanalysed the 5' RACE reads using MiXCR and keeps one entry per CDR3 protein. This sample has around 10,000 distinct CDR3 sequences, with more than 3% found just once. The sequencing used PBMCs, collected at surgery. The source of these receptors is a female donor with early-stage non-small cell lung cancer.

Concerning this clonotype itself: Because the library targeted alpha chains, this beta chain is an off-target read whose size means little. V is TRBV7-8 and J is TRBJ2-3, with D tentatively TRBD2 (6 bases). Trimming cost V 2 bases and J 2 bases, with 8 bases left between them. Germline assignment: CDR1 SGHVS and CDR2 FQNEAQ. CDR3 size: 14 residues. The DNA of the CDR3 is TGTGCCAGCAGCTTATGGGGGGACACAGATACGCAGTATTTT. This translates into CASSLWGDTDTQYF.

This clonotype was counted at least ten times. This beta chain was picked up by a library intended for alpha chains and is off target, so its count carries little meaning. The chain uses TRBV20-1 and TRBJ2-3, with D possibly called TRBD1 or TRBD2 (5 bases each). Germline V CDR1 and CDR2: DFQATT, SNEGSKA (reference sequence). The CDR3 sequence is 15 residues long. V was trimmed by 3 bases and J by 1 base, leaving 14 bases between them. CDR3 nucleotides: TGCAGTGCTAGTCTTCCGGGACCCGGCACAGATACGCAGTATTTT. It codes for CSASLPGPGTDTQYF.

This clonotype was observed at least ten times. In a library made to pick up alpha chains, this beta chain is a stray read with a size that means little. The V call is TRBV27, the J call TRBJ1-3; D gene unclear. CDR3 length: 17 residues. V was clipped by 5 bases and J by 1 base, with 18 bases between them. Germline values: CDR1 MNHEY, CDR2 SMNVEV (reference sequence). The CDR3 is CASSPGSPAESGNTIYF. The DNA of the CDR3 is TGTGCCAGCAGTCCCGGTTCTCCTGCTGAGTCTGGAAACACCATATATTTT.

This clonotype was recorded at least ten times. Because the library targeted alpha chains, this beta chain is an off-target read whose size means little. The genes are TRBV20-1 and TRBJ1-1; maybe TRBD1 (6 bases). The CDR3 length is 16 residues. The ends were cut back, 5 bases at V and 0 bases at J, with 19 bases in the middle. In germline, CDR1 is DFQATT, CDR2 SNEGSKA (reference sequence). The CDR3 is CSAEGHMDRMNTEAFF. As DNA, the CDR3 is TGCAGTGCTGAGGGCCATATGGACAGAATGAACACTGAAGCTTTCTTT.